This entry concerns a single TCR beta chain. Its antigen is undetermined. The germline V gene has CDR1 MNHEY and CDR2 SVGAGI. The CDR3 covers 14 residues. The V and J ends lost 6 bases and 1 base respectively, with 9 bases between them. TCRdb's table, derived via immunoSEQ multiplex PCR, lists solely in-frame clones and lacks some. The table has some 180,000 clones, 80% to 95% seen once; the top ten hold around 0.98%. This specimen belongs to a study of T cell responses to AZD1222 COVID-19 vaccine. Whole-study findings and limits: Repertoires were obtained solely post-peak T cell response. Donors, mostly white British, included more females; clonal diversity was possibly underestimated. Baseline antibody screening turned up just a handful of seropositive AZD1222 recipients.

The chain carries TRBV6-5 and TRBJ2-2, with D possibly TRBD1 on 6 matching bases. The receptor was derived from an adult who received the MenACWY meningococcal vaccine as a control. The sample was peripheral blood, taken 28 days after the second dose of the MenACWY control vaccine. The CDR3 reads CASSPGQNTGELFF. The DNA of the CDR3 is TGTGCCAGCAGCCCGGGACAGAACACCGGGGAGCTGTTTTTT.